The 10 T cell receptor beta chains below all came from one sample that was sequenced in a study of blood T cells in healthy people across ages. Alongside a J-beta primer mix, a sample-barcoded 5' primer served in a second PCR lasting 7 to 11 cycles. TCRdb called the 5' RACE reads again in MiXCR, with one record for every CDR3 protein. The table records some 1.4 million distinct CDR3 sequences, 42% of them present only once. The source material was blood. The receptors stem from a woman between 18 and 29 years old in good health.

This chain links TRBV29-1 with TRBJ2-1; 10 bases map to TRBD2. The V segment lost 3 bases and the J segment 9 bases; nucleotides outside the gene matches: 8. Germline V gives CDR1 SQVTM, CDR2 ANQGSEA. This CDR3 has 14 amino acids. DNA of the CDR3: TGCAGCGTTGAGGCTAGCGGGAGCGAGAGTGAGCAGTTCTTC. Translated, it gives CSVEASGSESEQFF.

The chain uses TRBV6-5 and TRBJ1-1; D is possibly TRBD1 (6 bases). Deletions cut 6 bases from V and 4 bases from J, with 12 bases between. Germline CDR1 and CDR2: MNHEY and SVGAGI. The CDR3 length is 13 residues. The CDR3 reads CASRIGQLTEAFF. The DNA for the CDR3 is TGTGCCAGCAGGATAGGACAGCTCACTGAAGCTTTCTTT.

The rearrangement uses TRBV5-1 and TRBJ1-1, with D unclear. The germline V gene has CDR1 SGHRS and CDR2 YFSETQ. This CDR3 contains 12 residues. Trimming took 5 bases from V and 6 from J, leaving 11 bases between them. CDR3: CASSPLGSEAFF. The CDR3 nucleotides read TGCGCCAGCAGTCCACTGGGGTCTGAAGCTTTCTTT.

This clonotype was seen a few times. The V gene is TRBV12-3 or TRBV12-4, the J gene TRBJ1-5; D perhaps matches TRBD1 (5 bases). This CDR3 spans 16 amino acids. V was trimmed by 6 bases and J by 1 base, leaving 16 bases between them. The CDR3 DNA is TGTGCCAGCAGCTTCCGGACAACCCGGAGCAATCAGCCCCAGCATTTT. Translated: CASSFRTTRSNQPQHF.

The rearrangement uses TRBV20-1 and TRBJ2-1; D is unclear. The closer fit of TRBJ2-7 to the DNA end suggests the J call may be wrong. CDR3 size: 13 residues. Germline values: CDR1 DFQATT, CDR2 SNEGSKA (reference sequence). The CDR3 DNA is TGCAGTGCTAGCAGGCCCAAAGACAATGAGCAGTACTTC. It encodes CSASRPKDNEQYF.

This clonotype has a handful of counts. CDR3 in amino acids: CAGGYGQHEKLFF. CDR3 nucleotide sequence: TGTGCCGGAGGTTACGGACAGCATGAAAAACTGTTTTTT. The V call is TRBV7-9, the J call TRBJ1-4, with D perhaps TRBD1 (6 bases). Deletions cut 11 bases from V and 6 bases from J, with 16 bases between. The CDR3 length is 13 residues. Germline CDR1 reads SEHNR; CDR2 reads FQNEAQ (reference sequence).

This rearrangement joins TRBV7-9 to TRBJ1-2, with 7 bases fitting TRBD1. V gave up 0 bases and J gave up 8 bases; unmatched junction bases: 3. Looked up from germline, CDR1 is SEHNR and CDR2 is FQNEAQ (reference sequence). The CDR3 contains 13 residues. The CDR3 loop reads CASSLATGRGYTF. The CDR3 region has the DNA TGTGCCAGCAGCTTAGCGACAGGGAGAGGCTACACCTTC.

The chain combines TRBV20-1 with TRBJ2-3; D possibly corresponds to TRBD1 (5 bases). This CDR3 has 14 amino acids. Trimming took off 0 bases at V and 4 bases at J, with 11 bases between the two ends. Germline assignment: CDR1 DFQATT and CDR2 SNEGSKA (reference sequence). CDR3 in DNA: TGCAGTGCTAGAGACAGGGTTTTTGCAGATACGCAGTATTTT. Protein: CSARDRVFADTQYF.

The V call is TRBV5-5, the J call TRBJ2-5, with 9 nucleotides matching TRBD1. CDR1 is SGHKS, CDR2 YYEKEE, per germline (reference sequence). The V gene end was trimmed by 3 bases and the J gene end by 4 bases; junction bases not matched to a gene: 4. The CDR3 contains 14 residues. The CDR3 protein is CASSSLTGGETQYF. The CDR3 nucleotides read TGTGCCAGCAGCTCCCTGACAGGGGGAGAGACCCAGTACTTC. The full variable domain, rest sourced from reference TRBV5-5 and TRBJ2-5, is DAGVTQSPTHLIKTRGQQVTLRCSPISGHKSVSWYQQVLGQGPQFIFQYYEKEERGRGNFPDRFSARQFPNYSSELNVNALLLGDSALYLCASSSLTGGETQYFGPGTRLLVL.

This chain connects TRBV12-3 or TRBV12-4 to TRBJ2-1, with TRBD2 identical over 8 bases. After removal of 5 bases from V and 12 bases from J, the junction contained 9 bases not matched to a gene. CDR3 length equals 13 residues. The CDR3 sequence is CASSPQGLGAQFF. The CDR3 DNA follows: TGTGCCAGCAGTCCCCAGGGACTAGGAGCGCAGTTCTTC.